This is a list of T cell receptor beta chains from one sample in a study of Ad26.COV2.S vaccination and SARS-CoV-2 variants. Some clones are missing from TCRdb's copy, which holds only in-frame ones; the method was immunoSEQ multiplex PCR. Of approximately 280,000 clones listed, 70% to 90% were seen once; the top ten hold under 4%. The specimen was peripheral blood, collected in a trial of Ad26.COV2.S vaccine versus placebo. These receptors came from a person aged 18-65 years who received the Ad26.COV2.S COVID-19 vaccine or a placebo. Each CDR3 is given with its conserved first and last residue. D genes are given only for firm matches. Expanded clones are given a class, and other clones once, few, many or no size at all.

D,J,V,size,DNA,CDR3
-,TRBJ2-7,TRBV29-1,once,TGCAGCGTTGAATTATTGTACGAGCAGTACTTC,CSVELLYEQYF
TRBD1,TRBJ2-7,TRBV6-2/TRBV6-3,-,TGTGCCAGCAGTTACCCCGGGACAGGGGGTCTCCCGCAGTACTTC,CASSYPGTGGLPQYF
-,TRBJ2-2,TRBV5-1,-,TGCGCCAGCAGCTCGTGGAGAGGTCTTACTCGGGGGAACGCCGGGGAGCTGTTTTTT,CASSSWRGLTRGNAGELFF
TRBD1,TRBJ1-1,TRBV6-5,many,TGTGCCAGCAGACTCCTACAGGGGAGGCCTGAAGCTTTCTTT,CASRLLQGRPEAFF
TRBD1,TRBJ1-1,TRBV2,-,TGTGCCAGCAGCCTAGGACAGGGCAAGGTTGAAGCTTTCTTT,CASSLGQGKVEAFF
-,TRBJ1-1,TRBV2,few,TGTGCCAGCAGTCTCTCTGTGGGGACTGAAGCTTTCTTT,CASSLSVGTEAFF
-,TRBJ2-1,TRBV12-3/TRBV12-4,-,TGTGCCAGCAGTTCAACATGGGAGCAGTTCTTC,CASSSTWEQFF
-,TRBJ1-1,TRBV2,-,TGTGCCACACACCGGGGCCACCTAGGGAACACTGAAGCTTTCTTT,CATHRGHLGNTEAFF
TRBD1,TRBJ1-5,TRBV5-5,-,TGTGCCAGCAGCTTGGGGCAGGGGGCGTTGGGCAATCAGCCCCAGCATTTT,CASSLGQGALGNQPQHF
-,TRBJ1-1,TRBV6-6,once,TGTGCCAGCAGTTACTCGAAAGTTGAAGCTTTCTTT,CASSYSKVEAFF
-,TRBJ2-5,TRBV5-4,once,TGTGCCAGCAGCTTAGGGTCTTTGCAAGAGACCCAGTACTTC,CASSLGSLQETQYF
TRBD2,TRBJ2-5,TRBV2,-,TGTGCCAGCAGTTCCGGGACTAGCGGGGAGACCCAGTACTTC,CASSSGTSGETQYF
TRBD2,TRBJ2-3,TRBV19,-,TGTGCCAGTAGTATCAGACTAGCGGGAGGCCCAGATACGCAGTATTTT,CASSIRLAGGPDTQYF
TRBD1,TRBJ1-1,TRBV6-2/TRBV6-3,-,TGTGCCAGCAGTTCGGGACCGGGACAGGGGACGGAGAGAGCTTTCTTT,CASSSGPGQGTERAFF
-,TRBJ2-3,TRBV5-1,-,TGCGCCAGCTTACCTTACACAGGGAACACAGATACGCAGTATTTT,CASLPYTGNTDTQYF
TRBD1,TRBJ1-3,TRBV5-6,-,TGTGCCAGCAGTCGGACAGGGCGAACTGGAAACACCATATATTTT,CASSRTGRTGNTIYF
TRBD1,TRBJ1-6,TRBV30,few,TGTGCCTGGAGTCCCTCAGGGGGCGGTAATTCACCCCTCCACTTT,CAWSPSGGGNSPLHF
-,TRBJ2-2,TRBV5-4,-,TGTGCCAGCAGCTCCCCAGCCGGCCGGGAGCTGTTTTTT,CASSSPAGRELFF
-,TRBJ2-3,TRBV2,-,TGTGCCAGCAGGGGTCCCGATACGCAGTATTTT,CASRGPDTQYF
-,TRBJ2-7,TRBV7-6,-,TGTGCCAGCAGCTTAAGGGTCATTCGGAGCGAGCAGTACTTC,CASSLRVIRSEQYF
TRBD2,TRBJ2-3,TRBV4-3,-,TGCGCCAGCAGCCAACAGCGGGGGGGCACAGATACGCAGTATTTT,CASSQQRGGTDTQYF
-,TRBJ1-3,TRBV18,-,TGTGCCAGCTCACCAATATACCCCCCGTTCGGTGAGGGTGGAAACACCATATATTTT,CASSPIYPPFGEGGNTIYF
-,TRBJ2-7,TRBV19,once,TGTGCCAGTAGTAGCAGGGCATTAAAGGTCTACGAGCAGTACTTC,CASSSRALKVYEQYF
-,TRBJ2-2,TRBV30,-,TGTGCCTGGAGTATAGCAAGCACCGGGGAGCTGTTTTTT,CAWSIASTGELFF
-,TRBJ2-3,TRBV29-1,-,TGCAGCGTTGCAGGGTCTGACACAGATACGCAGTATTTT,CSVAGSDTDTQYF
-,TRBJ1-5,TRBV24-1,-,TGTGCCACCAGTGATGGAGAGTCTCAGCATTTT,CATSDGESQHF
-,TRBJ2-2,TRBV30,-,TGTGCCTTCCCCGGGACACTGAACACCGGGGAGCTGTTTTTT,CAFPGTLNTGELFF
TRBD2,TRBJ2-5,TRBV2,once,TGTGCCAGCAGTGAATCCCTAGCGGGGGGGCAGACCCAGTACTTC,CASSESLAGGQTQYF
-,TRBJ2-7,TRBV7-3,-,TGTGCCAGCCAGAATATGGGCAGGGGCTTAGGGCAGTACTTC,CASQNMGRGLGQYF
-,TRBJ1-2,TRBV5-1,-,TGCGCCAGCAGCTTGGGAGTAGGGCAACTCCTGGGCTACACCTTC,CASSLGVGQLLGYTF
-,TRBJ2-7,TRBV5-6,-,TGTGCCAGCAGGCGACAGTACTCCTACGAGCAGTACTTC,CASRRQYSYEQYF
-,TRBJ2-7,TRBV7-2,once,TGTGCCAGCAGCTTAGCGGGAGTACCAGGCGAGCAGTACTTC,CASSLAGVPGEQYF
-,TRBJ2-7,TRBV9,-,TGTGCCAGCAGCGTCTCTAGTGTCCCCTACGAGCAGTACTTC,CASSVSSVPYEQYF
-,TRBJ1-4,TRBV6-5,few,TGTGCCAGCAAACGGAGGGAGACTAATGAAAAACTGTTTTTT,CASKRRETNEKLFF
TRBD1,TRBJ2-7,TRBV24-1,few,TGTGCCACCAGTGATTTGCAGCAGGACAGGGAATCCTACGAGCAGTACTTC,CATSDLQQDRESYEQYF
-,TRBJ1-3,TRBV2,-,TGTGCCAGCAGTGTAGAAGCCCGGGGGGCTGGAAACACCATATATTTT,CASSVEARGAGNTIYF
-,TRBJ1-2,TRBV7-9,-,TGTGCCAGCAGCTCGCCTGTGGGAACTAACTTC,CASSSPVGTNF
TRBD2,TRBJ2-1,TRBV2,-,TGTGCCAGCAGTCCCCGAGGACTAGCGGTCAATGAGCAGTTCTTC,CASSPRGLAVNEQFF
-,TRBJ1-1,TRBV6-5,-,TGTGCCAGCAGTTCCGTTGGGCAGCCGAGGAACACTGAAGCTTTCTTT,CASSSVGQPRNTEAFF
-,TRBJ2-7,TRBV7-2,-,TGTGCCAGCAGCAGCTTGGGGCCTACCTACGAGCAGTACTTC,CASSSLGPTYEQYF
-,TRBJ2-1,TRBV2,-,TGTGCCAGCAGTAGGAGTAGCAGCTACAATGAGCAGTTCTTC,CASSRSSSYNEQFF
-,TRBJ2-3,TRBV5-1,-,TGCGCCAGCAGGTCCAGGACAGACTACACAGATACGCAGTATTTT,CASRSRTDYTDTQYF
-,TRBJ2-1,TRBV11-2,-,TGTGCCAGCAGCCTCCAGGTAGCGGCTCACAATGAGCAGTTCTTC,CASSLQVAAHNEQFF
-,TRBJ2-7,TRBV7-3,once,TGTGCCAGCAGCGTAGTTAGGGGTCGGGAGCAGTACTTC,CASSVVRGREQYF